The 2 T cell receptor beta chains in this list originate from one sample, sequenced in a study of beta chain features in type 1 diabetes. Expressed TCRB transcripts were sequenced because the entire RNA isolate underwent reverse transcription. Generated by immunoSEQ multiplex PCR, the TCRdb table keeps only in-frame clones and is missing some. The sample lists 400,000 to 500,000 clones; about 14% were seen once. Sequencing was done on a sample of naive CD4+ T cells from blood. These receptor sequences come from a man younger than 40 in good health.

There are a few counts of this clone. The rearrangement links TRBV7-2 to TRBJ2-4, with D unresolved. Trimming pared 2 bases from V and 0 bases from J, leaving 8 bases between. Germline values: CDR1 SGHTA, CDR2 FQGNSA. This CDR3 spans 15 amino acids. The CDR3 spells CASSLNVIAKNIQYF. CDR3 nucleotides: TGTGCCAGCAGCTTAAATGTGATAGCCAAAAACATTCAGTACTTC.

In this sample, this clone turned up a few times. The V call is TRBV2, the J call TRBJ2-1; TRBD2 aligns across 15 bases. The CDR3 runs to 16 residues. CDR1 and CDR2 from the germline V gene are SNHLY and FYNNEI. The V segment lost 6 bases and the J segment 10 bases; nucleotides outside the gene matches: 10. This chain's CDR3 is CASRPYGLAGGGEQFF. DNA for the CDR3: TGTGCCAGCAGACCTTATGGACTAGCGGGAGGGGGCGAGCAGTTCTTC.